This T cell receptor (beta chain) was sequenced for a study of T cells after somatic rescue of genetic block. The germline CDR1 and CDR2 sequences are MDHEN and SYDVKM. The CDR3 spans 14 residues. V shed 6 bases and J 6 bases; nucleotides not matched to a gene: 7. The protocol was immunoSEQ multiplex PCR, while the TCRdb copy is restricted to in-frame clones and leaves out a portion. The sample shows 9,500 to 15,000 clones, roughly two thirds of them seen only once. This clone was observed a handful of times. The chain carries TRBV28 and TRBJ1-5; TRBD1 matches at 8 bases. Sequenced: peripheral blood mononuclear cells (PBMCs). The receptor was isolated from a boy between 5 and 17 years old. In nucleotides, the CDR3 is TGTGCCAGCAGCCAACAGGGGGTGGGTCAGCCCCAGCATTTT. Encoded protein: CASSQQGVGQPQHF.